Listed here are 5 T cell receptor beta chains from one sample, sequenced in a study of T cells after yellow fever vaccination. TCRdb fed the 5' RACE reads into MiXCR, producing one record per CDR3 protein. Found here are 450,000 to 650,000 distinct CDR3 sequences, approximately 13% of them singletons; the top ten hold roughly 13%. Specimen: PBMCs, collected on the day of the yellow fever booster vaccination. These TCRs come from a man aged 25 to 40 who received the YFV17D yellow fever vaccine.

This chain links TRBV7-9 with TRBJ2-7; the D is unclear. In germline, CDR1 is SEHNR, CDR2 FQNEAQ (reference sequence). V lost 1 base and J 2 bases, leaving 12 bases between the germline ends. There are 15 residues in the CDR3. The CDR3 DNA sequence: TGTGCCAGCAGCTTAGGGCAGAATGGGGCCTACGAGCAGTACTTC. Translated: CASSLGQNGAYEQYF.

The chain recombines TRBV29-1 with TRBJ2-2; 15 bases map to TRBD2. Germline V lookup: CDR1 SQVTM, CDR2 ANQGSEA. Trimming at V came to 7 bases and at J to 5 bases, leaving 11 bases not matched to a gene. CDR3 size: 17 residues. The DNA for the CDR3 is TGCAGCGCGGGAGGACTAGCGGGAGGGCCGGGGACCGGGGAGCTGTTTTTT. Its protein product is CSAGGLAGGPGTGELFF.

The sample holds a few counts of this clonotype. The V call is TRBV9, the J call TRBJ2-1; 9 nucleotides match TRBD1. Germline V gives CDR1 SGDLS, CDR2 YYNGEE. CDR3 length: 15 residues. Trimming removed 0 bases from V and 14 bases from J; junction bases left unmatched: 12. Written as DNA, the CDR3 is TGTGCCAGCAGCGTAGAGTCGGGCCCTACAGGGGGCAAGTTCTTC. Translation gives CASSVESGPTGGKFF. Drawing the rest from reference TRBV9 and TRBJ2-1, the complete variable domain is DSGVTQTPKHLITATGQRVTLRCSPRSGDLSVYWYQQSLDQGLQFLIQYYNGEERAKGNILERFSAQQFPDLHSELNLSSLELGDSALYFCASSVESGPTGGKFFGPGTRLTVL.

CDR3 sequence (DNA): TGTGCCAGCAGCTTTAGGTCTAGCGGGAATCAGAACGGGGAGCTGTTTTTT. The encoded protein is CASSFRSSGNQNGELFF. This chain links TRBV5-6 with TRBJ2-2; 9 nucleotides agree with TRBD2. This CDR3 has 17 amino acids. The trim removed 2 bases at V and 7 bases at J, leaving 12 bases unmatched. Germline CDR1 reads SGHDT; CDR2 reads YYEEEE.

This chain joins TRBV30 and TRBJ2-1; the match to TRBD2 covers 10 bases. Trimming removed 4 bases from V and 7 bases from J; junction bases left unmatched: 10. CDR1 GTSNPN and CDR2 SVGIG come from the germline V gene (reference sequence). There are 15 residues in the CDR3. CDR3 nucleotides: TGTGCCTGGAACCCGGGACTAGCGAGTTGGAATGAGCAGTTCTTC. Translating gives CAWNPGLASWNEQFF.